These 11 T cell receptor beta chains originate from one sample sequenced in a study of CXCR3-negative and CXCR3-positive naive CD8 T cells. Study-wide points: More hydrophobic TRB CDR3s were found in CXCR3-positive naive cells than in CXCR3-negative naive cells.

Their antigens are not known. Through 5' RACE with UMI labels, the TRB cDNA libraries were prepared. No DNA is given; TCRdb re-called the 5' RACE reads and lists each CDR3 protein once. Recorded for this sample: approximately 140,000 distinct CDR3 sequences. Sequences were obtained from naive CXCR3+ CD8+ T cells from blood. Indicated subset: CD45RO-CCR7+CD27+CD95- naive CD8+ T cells expressing CXCR3 (TNR3+). The source is a human donor in good health. Some clones in this sample may be carry-over from other donors' samples.

The chain joins TRBV4-2 to TRBJ1-2. This CDR3 contains 13 residues. Germline V lookup: CDR1 LGHNA, CDR2 YNFKEQ. CDR3 amino acids: CASSQGTTIGYTF.

The V and J genes are TRBV20-1 and TRBJ2-7. Germline loops: CDR1 DFQATT, CDR2 SNEGSKA (reference sequence). This CDR3 is 14 amino acids long. Here the CDR3 reads CSARRTLSSYEQYF.

This CDR3 reads CSVLGGESETQYF. The V and J genes are TRBV29-1 and TRBJ2-5; TCRdb names TRBD1, which stays unverified in the absence of DNA. The CDR3 spans 13 residues. Germline lookup yields CDR1 SQVTM and CDR2 ANQGSEA.

This rearrangement joins TRBV7-9 to TRBJ2-3; TCRdb lists TRBD2, though no DNA is available to test this call. The CDR3 is 18 amino acids. Germline-derived CDR1 and CDR2 are SEHNR and FQNEAQ (reference sequence). CDR3 sequence: CASSTNVIGLASTDTQYF.

This chain connects TRBV27 to TRBJ2-3; lacking DNA, the TRBD1 call made by TCRdb goes unchecked. Germline loops: CDR1 MNHEY, CDR2 SMNVEV (reference sequence). The CDR3 has 15 amino acids. Here the CDR3 reads CASRRAGTGSDTQYF.

The gene calls are TRBV7-9 and TRBJ2-7. CDR1 is SEHNR, CDR2 FQNEAQ, per germline (reference sequence). The length of the CDR3 is 13 residues. This chain's CDR3 is CASSLAGTHEQYF.

The V and J genes are TRBV7-9 and TRBJ2-1. Germline V gene data show CDR1 as SEHNR and CDR2 as FQNEAQ (reference sequence). This CDR3 has 15 residues. The CDR3 sequence: CASSLTRGAYNEQFF.

The rearrangement uses TRBV4-3 and TRBJ1-2. Germline lookup yields CDR1 LGHNA and CDR2 YSLEER. The length of the CDR3 is 14 residues. The CDR3 loop reads CASSQDVSYYGYTF.

This chain uses TRBV10-3 with TRBJ2-7; TCRdb reports TRBD1, a call that lacks DNA to check it against. Per germline, CDR1 ENHRY and CDR2 SYGVKD. The CDR3 totals 14 residues. CDR3 amino acids: CAISESRDHYEQYF.

V usage is TRBV5-1 and J usage is TRBJ1-1. The CDR3 sequence is 14 residues long. Germline CDR1 SGHRS, CDR2 YFSETQ. CDR3: CASSLWGSGTEAFF.

The chain combines TRBV7-7 with TRBJ1-3; the D call of TRBD1 rests on TCRdb alone, since no DNA is present to check it. The CDR3 spans 16 residues. Germline V gene data show CDR1 as SSHAT and CDR2 as FNYEAQ (reference sequence). The CDR3 here is CASSHGSEEGGNTIYF.